What follows is one T cell receptor beta chain and its context. Its antigen is not yet known. No per-base quality is available; no much larger clone lies one base away. The data were obtained in a study of T cell responses to AZD1222 COVID-19 vaccine (dated by TCRdb to 2020 to 2022). For the wider study: AZD1222 recipients with second doses at about 4 weeks or about 12 weeks were pooled, because spike-specific TCR depth and breadth did not differ between schedules. TCR sequencing covered more than 230 trial participants: about 210 given two doses of AZD1222 and 26 given two doses of MenACWY control vaccine. Enrollment into the trials was organized by age into subgroups of 18-55, 56-69 and 70-plus years, and those subgroups contained roughly 150, 30 and 60 TCR-sequenced participants, respectively. Results the study describes overall, beyond this receptor: Epitopes outside the regions mutated in the B.1.351 and B.1.1.7 variants were reportedly recognized by nearly half of the unique spike-specific TCRs. In the small 56-69-year group, the increase in depth fell short of significance, most likely because of low power. Because no day 14 peak-response samples were available, repertoires were characterized only after the peak T cell response. Participants were mostly white British, with more females than males. The authors suggested clonal diversity may have been underestimated. Conclusions about previously exposed vaccinees are limited because only 5 or 6 AZD1222 recipients were SARS-CoV-2 seropositive at baseline. After two AZD1222 doses, both the breadth and the depth of spike-specific TCRs were significantly higher than at day 0 and than in MenACWY recipients. CD4 TCRs associated with the vaccine covered the entire spike protein, and the dominant responses were in regions 160-218 and 743-854.

The CDR3 regions of human TCRbeta chains were analyzed by immunosequencing. Concerning the study's data processing: TCRs in the repertoires were matched against a reference library of SARS-CoV-2-specific TCRs that had been generated with the MIRA antigen-specificity platform. Breadth meant the fraction of unique TCRs that were SARS-CoV-2-associated, whereas depth meant the fraction of total T cells that were SARS-CoV-2-associated. Each spike-specific TCR was assigned to its reactive spike region and to a CD4 or CD8 class using the MIRA data. Log10-transformed breadth and depth values were compared by one-way ANOVA with Sidak's multiple comparisons tests. TCRdb carries this immuneACCESS record with in-frame sequences only. Its versions omit some clonotypes, under half of them owing to an unresolved V gene in the studies checked, with the rest unexplained. V, J and clone size are those of that table, while D and trimming were read from the DNA. The sample profile shows 95,000 to 150,000 clones; 85% to 90% of them were found once. Of the sample, about 7.4% falls within the top ten clones.

Per the publication, the time point label means: baseline before first vaccination. The vaccinee samples were drawn from two UK trials, COV001 and COV002, one of which was a single-blind randomized controlled phase 2/3 trial testing AZD1222 (ChAdOx1 nCoV-19) in healthy adults. For TCRbeta chain sequencing, PBMC samples from trial participants were taken at day 0 and at day 28 after the second dose. This specimen was peripheral blood, taken on day 0 of AZD1222 vaccination. This clonotype was obtained from an adult in good health.

The nucleotide sequence reads as follows: TGTGCCAGCAGCCCGGGTGGTCCAGATACGCAGTATTTT. Translated, this gives CASSPGGPDTQYF. In this chain, TRBV5-4 is recombined with TRBJ2-3; no D gene can be assigned with confidence. Looking up the germline V gene (reference sequence) yields CDR1 SGHNT and CDR2 YYREEE. The cysteine opens and the phenylalanine closes a CDR3 of 13 amino acids. Here the CDR3 DNA is all that survives: 39 bases in frame from base 1. The junction carries 10 bases between V and J, which are trimmed by 4 bases and 4 bases respectively.